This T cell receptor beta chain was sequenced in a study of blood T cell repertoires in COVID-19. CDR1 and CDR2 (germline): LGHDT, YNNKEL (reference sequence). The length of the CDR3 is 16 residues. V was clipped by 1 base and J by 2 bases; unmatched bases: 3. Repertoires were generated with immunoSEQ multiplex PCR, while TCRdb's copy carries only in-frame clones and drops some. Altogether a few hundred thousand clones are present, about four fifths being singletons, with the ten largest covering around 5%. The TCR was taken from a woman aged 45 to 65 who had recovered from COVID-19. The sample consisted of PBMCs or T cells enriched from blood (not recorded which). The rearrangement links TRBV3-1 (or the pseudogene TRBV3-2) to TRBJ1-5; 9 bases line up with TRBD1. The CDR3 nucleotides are TGTGCCAGCAGCCAAGGGGACAGGGAAGGCAATCAGCCCCAGCATTTT. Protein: CASSQGDREGNQPQHF.